One sample yielded the 10 T cell receptor beta chains listed below, sequenced in a study of shared clonotypes between healthy human individuals. Clones were read by immunoSEQ multiplex PCR, and TCRdb kept only the in-frame ones, dropping some. The repertoire has fewer than 1.4 million clones, roughly 74% of them found once; the top ten carry roughly 0.55%. Input material: memory CD4+ T cells from PBMCs. As to subset: CD45RA-negative fraction. Source of these receptors: a man younger than 35 in good health. Some clones in this sample may be carry-over from other donors' samples.

This sequence joins TRBV9 and TRBJ1-2; D might be TRBD1 (6 bases). Trimming took 2 bases from V and 1 from J, leaving 15 bases between them. CDR3 length equals 16 residues. CDR1 is SGDLS and CDR2 is YYNGEE in the germline V gene. CDR3 in DNA: TGTGCCAGCAGCGTCGGGGGGCCCGGGATTAACTATGGCTACACCTTC. Translating gives CASSVGGPGINYGYTF.

The chain uses TRBV5-1 and TRBJ2-7, with TRBD2 as a possible D gene (5 bases). V was cut by 0 bases and J by 3 bases, with 7 bases left in between. Germline V gene sequence: CDR1 SGHRS, CDR2 YFSETQ. This CDR3 spans 13 amino acids. The CDR3 DNA reads as TGCGCCAGCAGCTTGGGGGAGTACTACGAGCAGTACTTC. Translated, it gives CASSLGEYYEQYF.

To note about this clone: A clone one base away is much larger, so this may be a read error. This sample also contains other DNA sequences that code for the same CDR3. This sequence joins TRBV29-1 and TRBJ2-3; D remains unclear. CDR1 and CDR2 (germline): SQVTM, ANQGSEA. Deletions cut 8 bases from V and 2 bases from J, with 5 bases between. The CDR3 contains 10 residues. The DNA of the CDR3 is TGCAGCACAAACACAGATACGCAGTATTTT. It translates to CSTNTDTQYF.

Details on this clone: One end of the junction does not line up with germline, which may come from a read error. The gene calls are TRBV10-1 and TRBJ1-3; D is unresolved. This CDR3 spans 15 amino acids. CDR1 is WNHNN, CDR2 SYGVQD, per germline (reference sequence). CDR3 loop: CASRRQPVRGNTTYF. The CDR3 coding sequence is TGCGCCAGCAGAAGACAACCCGTGCGTGGAAACACCACATATTTT.

This chain connects TRBV11-2 to TRBJ2-1; D remains unclear. This CDR3 spans 15 amino acids. The germline V gene encodes CDR1 SGHAT and CDR2 FQNNGV. V was cut by 6 bases and J by 6 bases, with 18 bases left in between. The chain's CDR3 is CASRGIRKKSNEQFF. CDR3 sequence (DNA): TGTGCCAGCAGGGGGATCCGGAAAAAGAGCAATGAGCAGTTCTTC.

The V gene is TRBV5-1, the J gene TRBJ1-1; 8 bases line up with TRBD1. CDR3 size: 15 residues. Germline assignment: CDR1 SGHRS and CDR2 YFSETQ. V dropped 0 bases and J dropped 4; count of bases not matched to a gene: 5. The CDR3 DNA sequence: TGCGCCAGCAGCTTGGCCGGCGACAGGGGCACTGAAGCTTTCTTT. Residues: CASSLAGDRGTEAFF.

The chain employs TRBV7-9 and TRBJ1-1, with 8 nucleotides matching TRBD1. This CDR3 comprises 14 residues. Germline loops: CDR1 SEHNR, CDR2 FQNEAQ (reference sequence). V dropped 7 bases and J dropped 7; count of bases not matched to a gene: 11. Here the CDR3 DNA reads TGTGCCAGCACCTTGGGACAGGATTTAATTGAAGCTTTCTTT. Translation: CASTLGQDLIEAFF.

The CDR3 bases are TGTGCCAGCAGACGCAGCACATCTGGAAACACCATATATTTT. It specifies CASRRSTSGNTIYF. The chain uses TRBV7-8 and TRBJ1-3; no reliable D call. This CDR3 is 14 amino acids long. The germline gives CDR1 SGHVS, CDR2 FQNEAQ. Between the trimmed V and J ends, which lost 6 bases and 1 base, there was a span of 10 bases. Supplemented by reference TRBV7-8 and TRBJ1-3, the full variable domain reads GAGVSQSPRYKVAKRGQDVALRCDPISGHVSLFWYQQALGQGPEFLTYFQNEAQLDKSGLPSDRFFAERPEGSVSTLKIQRTQQEDSAVYLCASRRSTSGNTIYFGEGSWLTVV.

The chain uses TRBV18 and TRBJ2-1, with D hard to call. CDR1 is KGHSH, CDR2 LQKENI, per germline. The CDR3 is 14 amino acids. V lost 0 bases, J lost 7 bases, and 10 bases lay in between. The CDR3 loop is CASSPPGPLNEQFF. CDR3 nucleotides: TGTGCCAGCTCACCACCGGGCCCTTTGAATGAGCAGTTCTTC. Based on the CDR3 plus reference TRBV18 and TRBJ2-1, the full variable domain is NAGVMQNPRHLVRRRGQEARLRCSPMKGHSHVYWYRQLPEEGLKFMVYLQKENIIDESGMPKERFSAEFPKEGPSILRIQQVVRGDSAAYFCASSPPGPLNEQFFGPGTRLTVL.

This clone was counted once. The chain combines TRBV7-2 with TRBJ2-2; 8 bases match TRBD2. Trimming took 5 bases from V and 0 from J; bases not matched to a gene: 2. Germline values: CDR1 SGHTA, CDR2 FQGNSA. The CDR3 sequence is 15 residues long. CDR3 DNA: TGTGCCAGCAGCCCTAGCGGGTCGAACACCGGGGAGCTGTTTTTT. Protein sequence: CASSPSGSNTGELFF.